The 23 T cell receptor beta chains below come from one sample, sequenced in a study of T cells after yellow fever vaccination. TCRdb re-derived calls from the 5' RACE reads in MiXCR, one entry per CDR3 protein. This sample carries some 260,000 distinct CDR3 sequences, roughly 5.6% of them seen once, and the ten largest clones take under 3.5%. The source was CD4+ T cells sorted from PBMCs, collected on the day of the yellow fever booster vaccination. The receptors stem from a man aged 18-30 years who received the YFV17D yellow fever vaccine.

This clonotype was picked up many times. The chain links TRBV19 to TRBJ2-7; D is uncertain. CDR1 is LNHDA and CDR2 is SQIVND in the germline V gene (reference sequence). V was clipped by 4 bases and J by 4 bases, with 8 bases between them. The CDR3 length is 12 residues. The CDR3 coding sequence is TGTGCCAGTAGTACCACCGAATACGAGCAGTACTTC. Protein product: CASSTTEYEQYF. Full variable domain (remainder filled in from reference TRBV19 and TRBJ2-7): DGGITQSPKYLFRKEGQNVTLSCEQNLNHDAMYWYRQDPGQGLRLIYYSQIVNDFQKGDIAEGYSVSREKKESFPLTVTSAQKNPTAFYLCASSTTEYEQYFGPGTRLTVT.

This clonotype was counted ten times or more. J is TRBJ2-5 and V is TRBV4-1; no firm D call. The V and J ends lost 4 bases and 2 bases respectively, with 11 bases between them. Germline V gene data show CDR1 as MGHRA and CDR2 as YSYEKL. The CDR3 runs 14 residues. The CDR3, as DNA: TGCGCCAGCAGCCGACCGACTCGTCAAGAGACCCAGTACTTC. Protein sequence: CASSRPTRQETQYF.

This clonotype appeared many times. This chain links TRBV5-1 with TRBJ2-5, with 7 bases lining up with TRBD1. This CDR3 comprises 14 residues. V shed 5 bases and J 2 bases; nucleotides not matched to a gene: 6. From germline, CDR1 is SGHRS and CDR2 YFSETQ. The CDR3 loop is CASSTGTAQETQYF. The CDR3 coding sequence is TGCGCCAGCAGTACTGGGACAGCTCAAGAGACCCAGTACTTC.

The chain recombines TRBV20-1 with TRBJ2-1; maybe TRBD2 (5 bases). The CDR3 runs 14 residues. Germline lookup yields CDR1 DFQATT and CDR2 SNEGSKA (reference sequence). Trimming pared 3 bases from V and 6 bases from J, leaving 15 bases between. CDR3 protein: CSASSWTPSNEQFF. CDR3 nucleotides: TGCAGTGCTAGTTCTTGGACTCCGAGCAATGAGCAGTTCTTC.

This clonotype was observed many times. The gene calls are TRBV10-3 and TRBJ2-7, with D maybe TRBD2 (6 bases). Trimming cost V 3 bases and J 0 bases, with 6 bases left between them. The CDR3 length is 13 residues. CDR1 is ENHRY, CDR2 SYGVKD, per germline. CDR3 region: CAISDGSSYEQYF. As DNA, the CDR3 is TGTGCCATCAGTGACGGGAGCTCCTACGAGCAGTACTTC.

The chain uses TRBV7-3 and TRBJ2-1; TRBD2 aligns across 10 bases. Germline assignment: CDR1 SGHTA and CDR2 FQGTGA. The CDR3 is 15 amino acids. V lost 2 bases, J lost 10 bases, and 8 bases stayed unmatched. CDR3 nucleotide sequence: TGTGCCAGCAGCTTAGGAAGCGGGGGGGCCAGAGAGCAGTTCTTC. It translates to CASSLGSGGAREQFF.

This clonotype was seen more than once but under ten times. J is TRBJ2-1 and V is TRBV6-1; tentative D call: TRBD1 (6 bases). CDR1 and CDR2 from the germline V gene are MNHNS and SASEGT. The V gene lost 4 bases and the J gene lost 9 bases, with 13 bases spanning the gap. The CDR3 runs 13 residues. The CDR3 nucleotides are TGTGCCAGCAGTGTACAGGGTCCCGGTGAGCAGTTCTTC. Its protein is CASSVQGPGEQFF.

The chain has TRBV29-1 and TRBJ1-1, with D possibly matching TRBD1 (5 bases). The V end lost 4 bases, the J end lost 3 bases, and 12 bases lay between the germline ends. CDR1 and CDR2 from the germline V gene are SQVTM and ANQGSEA. The CDR3 is 13 residues long. The CDR3, as DNA: TGCAGCGTTGCGTCGGGGGAGGACACTGAAGCTTTCTTT. It yields the protein CSVASGEDTEAFF.

This clonotype was recorded many times. V usage is TRBV6-2 or TRBV6-3 and J usage is TRBJ1-1; no definite D call. The germline V gene has CDR1 MNHEY and CDR2 SVGEGT. This CDR3 is 15 amino acids long. Trimming cost V 6 bases and J 0 bases, with 14 bases left between them. This chain's CDR3 is CASSPWSTMNTEAFF. CDR3 DNA: TGTGCCAGCAGCCCTTGGAGTACGATGAACACTGAAGCTTTCTTT.

This clonotype turned up a few times. The chain is built from TRBV2 and TRBJ1-1; D gene uncertain. Trimming took 4 bases from V and 10 from J, leaving 13 bases between them. The CDR3 extends over 12 amino acids. The germline gives CDR1 SNHLY, CDR2 FYNNEI. As DNA, the CDR3 is TGTGCCAGCAGTGGGCCCCCTCGTCTAGCTTTCTTT. Amino acid sequence: CASSGPPRLAFF.

The gene calls are TRBV13 and TRBJ2-3, with 8 bases aligning to TRBD2. V lost 3 bases, J lost 6 bases, and 17 bases stayed unmatched. CDR3 length: 18 amino acids. Germline-derived CDR1 and CDR2 are PRHDT and FYEKMQ (reference sequence). This chain's CDR3 is CASSFTSGRSLRGDTQYF. The CDR3 region has the DNA TGTGCCAGCAGCTTTACTAGCGGAAGATCCCTCCGCGGGGATACGCAGTATTTT.

The rearrangement uses TRBV4-1 and TRBJ2-5, with 7 bases lining up with TRBD2. Germline CDR1 MGHRA, CDR2 YSYEKL. This CDR3 comprises 15 residues. V shed 5 bases, J shed 2 bases, and the junction held 8 bases outside the gene matches. CDR3 region: CASSNPVRGQETQYF. The DNA of the CDR3 is TGCGCCAGCAGCAATCCCGTGCGGGGGCAAGAGACCCAGTACTTC.

The rearrangement links TRBV7-2 to TRBJ1-5; TRBD1 might be the D (5 bases). V was trimmed by 1 base and J by 0 bases, leaving 10 bases between them. CDR1 is SGHTA, CDR2 FQGNSA, per germline. CDR3 length equals 16 residues. This CDR3 reads CASSLGRDYSNQPQHF. As DNA, the CDR3 is TGTGCCAGCAGCTTAGGTAGGGACTATAGCAATCAGCCCCAGCATTTT.

This clonotype has just a few counts. The rearrangement joins TRBV6-5 to TRBJ2-3; weak D call: TRBD1 (6 bases). The CDR3 totals 16 residues. V lost 4 bases to trimming and J lost 3 bases, with 17 bases between them. Germline V gene lookup returns CDR1 MNHEY and CDR2 SVGAGI. CDR3 nucleotides: TGTGCCAGCAGTTCCTCAGGGGTTCGGCGGACAGATACGCAGTATTTT. Its protein product is CASSSSGVRRTDTQYF.

The table lists this clonotype with a few counts. The chain joins TRBV18 to TRBJ2-2; D is undetermined. The CDR3 runs to 13 residues. The ends were cut back, 3 bases at V and 7 bases at J, with 9 bases in the middle. From germline, CDR1 is KGHSH and CDR2 LQKENI. CDR3 residues: CASSPIGRGELFF. The CDR3 DNA is TGTGCCAGCTCACCCATCGGACGCGGGGAGCTGTTTTTT.

The V and J genes are TRBV20-1 and TRBJ2-2; a weak D match, TRBD2 (5 bases). Trimming stripped 3 bases from V and 1 base from J, with 15 bases between. CDR1 is DFQATT, CDR2 SNEGSKA, per germline (reference sequence). This CDR3 is built from 16 residues. The CDR3 loop is CSARGGRGLNTGELFF. Here the CDR3 DNA reads TGCAGTGCTAGGGGCGGACGAGGGTTGAACACCGGGGAGCTGTTTTTT.

This clonotype came up a few times. This sequence joins TRBV4-1 and TRBJ1-1; no clear D gene. Between the trimmed V and J ends, which lost 2 bases and 5 bases, there was a span of 12 bases. The CDR3 is 14 amino acids. The V gene's germline CDR1 is MGHRA and CDR2 YSYEKL. In DNA form, the CDR3 reads TGCGCCAGCAGCCAAATAGGCCAGAGGACTGAAGCTTTCTTT. Amino acids: CASSQIGQRTEAFF.

This clonotype turned up a few times. DNA of the CDR3: TGTGCCACCAGCGGAGCCCAGGGCGCAACCACAGATACGCAGTATTTT. Translated, it gives CATSGAQGATTDTQYF. The V gene is TRBV24-1, the J gene TRBJ2-3; D is perhaps TRBD1 (5 bases). Deletions cut 7 bases from V and 2 bases from J, with 18 bases between. Germline V CDR1 and CDR2: KGHDR, SFDVKD. This CDR3 has 16 amino acids.

This clonotype has at least ten counts. The chain carries TRBV24-1 and TRBJ2-2; tentative D call: TRBD1 (6 bases). V was trimmed by 3 bases and J by 1 base, leaving 8 bases between them. Germline loops: CDR1 KGHDR, CDR2 SFDVKD. The CDR3 contains 15 residues. The CDR3 nucleotides read TGTGCCACCAGTGATCCGGGACAGAACACCGGGGAGCTGTTTTTT. This encodes CATSDPGQNTGELFF.

This clonotype was seen at least ten times. The rearrangement joins TRBV11-3 to TRBJ2-1, with TRBD2 matching over 9 bases. With V trimmed by 1 base and J by 0 bases, 7 bases remained unmatched. This CDR3 contains 18 residues. The V gene's germline CDR1 is SGHNT and CDR2 YENEEA. CDR3: CASSLVAGAFSSYNEQFF. CDR3 DNA: TGTGCCAGCAGCTTAGTAGCGGGGGCTTTTAGCTCCTACAATGAGCAGTTCTTC.

The chain is built from TRBV18 and TRBJ1-1, with TRBD1 identical over 8 bases. There are 12 residues in the CDR3. Germline-derived CDR1 and CDR2 are KGHSH and LQKENI. Trimming at V came to 1 base and at J to 11 bases, leaving 3 bases not matched to a gene. This CDR3 is CASSPQDREAFF. CDR3 nucleotides: TGTGCCAGCTCACCACAGGACAGGGAGGCTTTCTTT.

There are many counts of this clonotype. The rearrangement joins TRBV18 to TRBJ2-3, with 7 bases lining up with TRBD2. CDR1 KGHSH and CDR2 LQKENI come from the germline V gene. V lost 3 bases, J lost 0 bases, and 3 bases stayed unmatched. This CDR3 is built from 15 residues. CDR3 DNA: TGTGCCAGCTCACCTACAGCGGGGAGCACAGATACGCAGTATTTT. Translating it yields CASSPTAGSTDTQYF. Looking up the rest from reference TRBV18 and TRBJ2-3 gives the full variable domain: NAGVMQNPRHLVRRRGQEARLRCSPMKGHSHVYWYRQLPEEGLKFMVYLQKENIIDESGMPKERFSAEFPKEGPSILRIQQVVRGDSAAYFCASSPTAGSTDTQYFGPGTRLTVL.

The V gene is TRBV7-2, the J gene TRBJ2-1, with D possibly TRBD1 on 6 matching bases. The CDR3 sequence is 14 residues long. V was cut by 5 bases and J by 4 bases, with 12 bases left in between. Germline V gene lookup returns CDR1 SGHTA and CDR2 FQGNSA. This CDR3 is CASSRRDTYNEQFF. CDR3 bases: TGTGCCAGCAGCCGCCGGGACACTTACAATGAGCAGTTCTTC.